The rows below give T cell receptor beta chains drawn from one sample of a study of cytomegalovirus exposure and HLA in healthy donors. Profiling relied on immunoSEQ multiplex PCR, and the TCRdb table lists in-frame clones only, not all of them. The sample has 65,000 to 80,000 clones, 94% seen once. Material for sequencing was PBMCs. These receptors all come from a woman in her late teens or twenties in good health and CMV-seropositive. Each CDR3 is given without its conserved first and last residue. Fields, in order: V gene, CDR3 protein.

>TRBV2
ASSEFQGAGGNEQF
>TRBV5-6
ASSFRRQGAKTQY
>TRBV2
ASTPYGGWSYNSPLH
>TRBV28
ASTGLPNSGNTIY
>TRBV10-3
AISESGRGGHVQETQY
>TRBV2
ASSEVNRVGEQF
>TRBV11-3
ASSSSGGGTEAF
>TRBV29-1
SVEVGRGVGGELF
>TRBV25-1
ASSVGQANYGYT
>TRBV5-1
ASSVDRNTEAF
>TRBV28
ASSLGGDDYGYT
>TRBV4-3
ASSQSARGLNQPQH
>TRBV2
ASRGEGEQF
>TRBV6-5
ASSTDRELRTEAF
>TRBV28
ASSLYRSSYNEQF
>TRBV7-9
ASSTFQGSPEAF
>TRBV7-2
ASSLGQAASPNNEQF
>TRBV7-8
ASKVAETQY
>TRBV5-1
ASSLGQVGFGEQY
>TRBV27
ASSTLAAGTGELF
>TRBV2
ASSSGTGVYEQY
>TRBV9
ASSAGRLLNTGELF
>TRBV29-1
SVEKGTGAYEQY
>TRBV4-1
ASSQPLTGGSYGYT
>TRBV28
ASSLGATGEQY
>TRBV7-9
ASSLVGRPGTDTQY
>TRBV5-5
ASSLGTGGLESSYNEQF
>TRBV7-2
ASRRGQEGDEQF
>TRBV5-4
ASSPYTSGRTDTQY
>TRBV6-6
ASSKQGMNTEAF
>TRBV30
AWSGGMGYT
>TRBV4-2
ASSQPSASGRAEQY
>TRBV28
ASKQGTTEAF
>TRBV25-1
ASSEDRGHFSSHQPQH
>TRBV27
ASSFYRGQADTQY
>TRBV7-9
ASSLSGRGRNTGELF
>TRBV4-3
ASSPSGTSLYTQY
>TRBV5-4
ASSLQGPGELF
>TRBV5-6
ASSITGGSYGYT
>TRBV19
ASRLTSGQVNNEQF
>TRBV5-6
ASSLGPSANQPQH
>TRBV10-3
ATASGSNQPQH
>TRBV6-1
ASSAGQGSSYEQY
>TRBV4-3
ASSSGVGNSPLH
>TRBV27
ASRGMGLPYEQY
>TRBV28
ASSLVPGTGGNTIY
>TRBV5-6
ASSLYRTGVLYEQY